The source of this T cell receptor beta chain is a study of blood T cell repertoires in COVID-19. On the study more broadly: Samples representing acute and convalescent COVID-19 were sourced from the United States, Italy and Spain. Sources were T cells, B-cell-depleted T cells, or PBMCs; the material itself was cDNA or gDNA.

Per the original methods: For nucleated cells, counts were estimated from reference gene primer amplification. Data came from immunoSEQ multiplex PCR; TCRdb stores just in-frame clones and leaves some out. V and J calls plus clone size are reproduced from that table; the DNA served to infer D and trimming. This table holds over 100,000 clones, about 78% found once. This CDR3 is 17 amino acids long. V shed 4 bases, J shed 3 bases, and the junction held 12 bases outside the gene matches. Germline V CDR1 and CDR2: SGHVS, FNYEAQ. The sequenced material came from peripheral blood. The receptor's source is a man aged 55 to 69 with active or convalescent COVID-19. This sequence joins TRBV7-6 and TRBJ2-1, with 7 bases identical to TRBD2. The DNA for the CDR3 is TGTGCCAGCAGCTCCAATATCCGGGAGGCCCTCTACAATGAGCAGTTCTTC. Encoded protein: CASSSNIREALYNEQFF. Based on the CDR3 plus reference TRBV7-6 and TRBJ2-1, the full variable domain is GAGVSQSPRYKVTKRGQDVALRCDPISGHVSLYWYRQALGQGPEFLTYFNYEAQQDKSGLPNDRFSAERPEGSISTLTIQRTEQRDSAMYRCASSSNIREALYNEQFFGPGTRLTVL.